This entry describes one T cell receptor beta chain. Some clones are missing from TCRdb's copy, which holds only in-frame ones; the method was immunoSEQ multiplex PCR. The table records hundreds of thousands of clones, 75% to 90% of them present only once. These data are taken from a study of Ad26.COV2.S vaccination and SARS-CoV-2 variants. Treatment of the sample: roughly 19 received Ad26.COV2.S at low or high dose, single or two shots; 5 received placebo; per-sample allocation not given. Following the first vaccine or placebo injection, samples were taken on day 63. The TCR comes from a person aged 18 to 65 who received the Ad26.COV2.S COVID-19 vaccine or a placebo. Specimen: peripheral blood, collected in a trial of Ad26.COV2.S vaccine versus placebo.

CDR3 in amino acids: CASSIQGPQETQYF. CDR3 nucleotides: TGTGCCAGCAGTATACAAGGGCCACAAGAGACCCAGTACTTC. The rearrangement links TRBV2 to TRBJ2-5; no reliable D call. Trimming stripped 5 bases from V and 2 bases from J, with 12 bases between. Germline CDR1 is SNHLY and CDR2 is FYNNEI. The CDR3 is 14 amino acids.